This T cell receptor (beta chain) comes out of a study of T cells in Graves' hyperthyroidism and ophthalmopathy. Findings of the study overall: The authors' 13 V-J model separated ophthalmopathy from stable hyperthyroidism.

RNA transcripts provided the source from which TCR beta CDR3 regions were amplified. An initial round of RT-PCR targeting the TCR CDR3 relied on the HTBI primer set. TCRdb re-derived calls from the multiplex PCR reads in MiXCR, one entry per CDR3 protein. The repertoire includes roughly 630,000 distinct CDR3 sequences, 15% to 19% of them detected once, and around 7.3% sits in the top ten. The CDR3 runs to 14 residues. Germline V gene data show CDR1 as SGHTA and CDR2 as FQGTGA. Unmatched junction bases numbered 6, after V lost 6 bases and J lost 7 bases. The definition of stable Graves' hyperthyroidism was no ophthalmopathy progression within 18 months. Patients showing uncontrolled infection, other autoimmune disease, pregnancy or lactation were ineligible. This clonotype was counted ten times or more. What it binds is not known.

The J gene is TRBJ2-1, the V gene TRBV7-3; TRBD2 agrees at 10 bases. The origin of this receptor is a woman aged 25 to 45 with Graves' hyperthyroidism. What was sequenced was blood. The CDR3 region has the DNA TGTGCCAGCAGTTCCGCTAGCGGGAGTAATGAGCAGTTCTTC. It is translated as CASSSASGSNEQFF.